The source of this T cell receptor beta chain is a study of blood T cell repertoires in COVID-19. Membership in each cohort depended on participant-reported clinical history. J gave up 4 bases and V 3 bases, and 6 bases lay outside the gene matches. The length of the CDR3 is 15 residues. Germline CDR1 and CDR2: MGHRA and YSYEKL. Authors' methods: Quantification of nucleated cells was approximated via reference gene primer amplification. TCRdb keeps only in-frame clones here, not all; method: immunoSEQ multiplex PCR. V, J and clone size were drawn from that table, and D and trimming were deduced from the DNA. Of approximately 210,000 clones detected, about 90% appear once; the ten largest clones hold roughly 14%.

Sequencing was done on a sample of PBMCs or T cells enriched from blood (not recorded which). The rearrangement uses TRBV4-1 and TRBJ1-2; TRBD1 aligns across 9 bases. This sequence was found in a woman aged 50 to 60 with acute COVID-19. The CDR3 protein is CASSQGDRVGYGYTF. CDR3 coding DNA: TGCGCCAGCAGCCAGGGGGACAGGGTCGGCTATGGCTACACCTTC.